This T cell receptor (beta chain) was identified during a study of blood T cell repertoires in COVID-19. Study information: Acute-phase and convalescent COVID-19 samples originated in the United States, Italy and Spain. T cells, B-cell-depleted T cells, or PBMCs provided the cDNA or gDNA that served as material.

The CDR3 is 14 amino acids. V lost 7 bases and J lost 8, with 17 bases in between. From germline, CDR1 is SEHNR and CDR2 FQNEAQ (reference sequence). How the authors handled the data: Cell counts per sample came from amplifying reference gene primers. Clones were sequenced by immunoSEQ multiplex PCR, and TCRdb holds only the in-frame ones, with some missing. The V and J calls and the clone size are those of that table, but D and trimming were determined from the DNA. The sample holds over 600,000 clones, 90% seen once. V gene TRBV7-9 combines with J gene TRBJ1-4; no firm D call. The sequencing sample was made of peripheral blood. This TCR was recovered from a young woman with acute or convalescent COVID-19. Here the CDR3 reads CASISGRGREKLFF. In DNA form, the CDR3 reads TGTGCCAGCATTAGCGGGCGCGGTAGGGAAAAACTGTTTTTT.